Each of the 13 T cell receptor beta chains below was sequenced from the same sample in a study of stem cell transplantation in POMP-related autoinflammatory disease. The method was immunoSEQ multiplex PCR; TCRdb's version includes in-frame clones alone and lacks a portion of them. The sample shows tens of thousands of clones, approximately 91% of them seen only once. The sequences come from CD4+ T cells from PBMCs, collected after stem cell transplantation. The receptor source for this set is a human patient with POMP-related autoinflammation and immune dysregulation (PRAID). Some T cells may have originated in the graft donor.

The gene calls are TRBV5-1 and TRBJ1-2; no clear D. The germline V gene encodes CDR1 SGHRS and CDR2 YFSETQ. Trimming removed 0 bases from V and 8 bases from J, with 17 bases in between. The CDR3 extends over 15 amino acids. For the CDR3, the DNA is TGCGCCAGCAGCTTGGTTCGGGCCGACTATGCAGGCTACACCTTC. Translating gives CASSLVRADYAGYTF.

This sequence joins TRBV5-5 and TRBJ2-5; D uncertain. Deletions cut 0 bases from V and 2 bases from J, with 8 bases between. CDR3 length: 14 residues. From germline, CDR1 is SGHKS and CDR2 YYEKEE (reference sequence). CDR3 DNA sequence: TGTGCCAGCAGCTTGGGTCAGGTTCAAGAGACCCAGTACTTC. Residues: CASSLGQVQETQYF. Together with reference TRBV5-5 and TRBJ2-5, the CDR3 gives the full variable domain: DAGVTQSPTHLIKTRGQQVTLRCSPISGHKSVSWYQQVLGQGPQFIFQYYEKEERGRGNFPDRFSARQFPNYSSELNVNALLLGDSALYLCASSLGQVQETQYFGPGTRLLVL.

The chain uses TRBV10-3 and TRBJ1-1, with 11 bases lining up with TRBD1. The V gene end was trimmed by 10 bases and the J gene end by 4 bases; junction bases not matched to a gene: 2. Per germline, CDR1 ENHRY and CDR2 SYGVKD. The CDR3 is made up of 12 amino acids. The CDR3 is CATGTGGTEAFF. CDR3 DNA: TGTGCCACCGGGACAGGGGGCACTGAAGCTTTCTTT.

This sequence joins TRBV5-1 and TRBJ2-5; 8 positions agree with TRBD1. CDR3 length equals 12 residues. The germline gives CDR1 SGHRS, CDR2 YFSETQ. V gave up 10 bases and J gave up 4 bases; unmatched junction bases: 6. In DNA, the CDR3 is TGCGCCGCCACAGGGGGAGGAGAGACCCAGTACTTC. Translation gives CAATGGGETQYF.

The V call is TRBV5-4, the J call TRBJ2-6; 9 positions agree with TRBD1. From germline, CDR1 is SGHNT and CDR2 YYREEE (reference sequence). J was trimmed by 2 bases and V by 4 bases; bases with no gene match: 7. CDR3 length: 17 residues. This chain's CDR3 is CASSPGQGQTGANVLTF. CDR3 DNA sequence: TGTGCCAGCAGCCCGGGACAGGGTCAGACTGGGGCCAACGTCCTGACTTTC.

The V call is TRBV7-8, the J call TRBJ1-3; 9 positions match TRBD1. This CDR3 contains 18 residues. Germline loops: CDR1 SGHVS, CDR2 FQNEAQ. Unmatched junction bases numbered 15, after V lost 7 bases and J lost 2 bases. This CDR3 reads CASTQHVGQGIPGNTIYF. Here the CDR3 DNA reads TGTGCCAGCACCCAACATGTCGGACAGGGGATTCCTGGAAACACCATATATTTT.

The chain employs TRBV6-5 and TRBJ1-5; D not resolved. Per the germline V gene, CDR1 is MNHEY and CDR2 is SVGAGI. The CDR3 has 13 amino acids. V lost 5 bases and J lost 1, with 6 bases in between. Here the CDR3 reads CASSHRSNQPQHF. The CDR3 DNA sequence: TGTGCCAGCAGTCACCGGAGCAATCAGCCCCAGCATTTT.

The chain has TRBV7-8 and TRBJ1-2, with 8 nucleotides matching TRBD1. Trimming at V came to 0 bases and at J to 4 bases, leaving 4 bases not matched to a gene. The CDR3 has 15 residues. The germline V gene encodes CDR1 SGHVS and CDR2 FQNEAQ. The CDR3 DNA is TGTGCCAGCAGCTTAGCGGGGACAGGACCCTATGGCTACACCTTC. Encoded protein: CASSLAGTGPYGYTF.

The chain joins TRBV3-1 (or the pseudogene TRBV3-2) to TRBJ2-7, with D perhaps matching TRBD1 (5 bases). V lost 1 base and J 6 bases, leaving 10 bases between the germline ends. The germline CDR1 and CDR2 sequences are LGHDT and YNNKEL (reference sequence). This CDR3 is built from 13 residues. The CDR3 DNA is TGTGCCAGCAGCCAAGGAACCAGGGCCGAGCAGTACTTC. Amino acid sequence: CASSQGTRAEQYF.

The V call is TRBV6-5, the J call TRBJ1-1; no reliable D call. The length of the CDR3 is 13 residues. V gave up 6 bases and J gave up 1 base, with 9 bases separating them. CDR1 is MNHEY, CDR2 SVGAGI, per germline. CDR3 nucleotide sequence: TGTGCCAGCAGGACGAACAGGAACACTGAAGCTTTCTTT. It specifies CASRTNRNTEAFF.

The sample holds a few counts of this clone. The chain is built from TRBV14 and TRBJ2-1, with 11 positions matching TRBD2. Germline CDR1 SGHDN, CDR2 FVKESK. Germline trimming cut 4 bases from V and 5 bases from J; bases unmatched to any gene: 4. This CDR3 spans 15 amino acids. The CDR3 is CASSPGTSGNNEQFF. The CDR3 region has the DNA TGTGCCAGCAGCCCAGGGACTAGCGGAAACAATGAGCAGTTCTTC.

This sequence joins TRBV27 and TRBJ1-5; 8 bases match TRBD1. V shed 2 bases and J 2 bases; nucleotides not matched to a gene: 5. The CDR3 totals 16 residues. CDR1 MNHEY and CDR2 SMNVEV come from the germline V gene (reference sequence). In DNA form, the CDR3 reads TGTGCCAGCAGTTTAAACAGGGGGAGAGGCAATCAGCCCCAGCATTTT. Protein product: CASSLNRGRGNQPQHF.

CDR3 sequence reads: CASSLSGGRAGQYV. The CDR3 coding sequence is TGTGCCAGCAGTCTTAGCGGGGGGCGGGCGGGGCAGTACGTC. The chain has TRBV7-2 and TRBJ2-7; 10 nucleotides line up with TRBD2. J gave up 9 bases and V 6 bases, and 11 bases lay outside the gene matches. From germline, CDR1 is SGHTA and CDR2 FQGNSA. The CDR3 is 14 amino acids.